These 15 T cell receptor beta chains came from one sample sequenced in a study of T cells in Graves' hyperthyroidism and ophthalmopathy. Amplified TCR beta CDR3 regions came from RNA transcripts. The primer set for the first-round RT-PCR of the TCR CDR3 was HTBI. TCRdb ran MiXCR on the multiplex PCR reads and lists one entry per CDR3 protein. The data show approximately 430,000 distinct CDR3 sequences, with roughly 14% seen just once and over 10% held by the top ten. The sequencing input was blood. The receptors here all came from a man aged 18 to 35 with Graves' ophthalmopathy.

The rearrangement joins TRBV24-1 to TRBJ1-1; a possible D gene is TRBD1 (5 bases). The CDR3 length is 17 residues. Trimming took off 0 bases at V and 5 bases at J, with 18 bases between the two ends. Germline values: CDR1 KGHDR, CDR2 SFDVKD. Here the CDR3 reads CATSDLDGGGWGTEAFF. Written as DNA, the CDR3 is TGTGCCACCAGTGATTTGGACGGGGGGGGATGGGGGACTGAAGCTTTCTTT.

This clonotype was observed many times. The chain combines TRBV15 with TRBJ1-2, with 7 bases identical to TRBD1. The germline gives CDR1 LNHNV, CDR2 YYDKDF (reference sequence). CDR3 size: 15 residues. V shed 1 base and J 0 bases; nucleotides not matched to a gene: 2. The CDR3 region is CATSRGQGANYGYTF. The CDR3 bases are TGTGCCACCAGCAGAGGGCAGGGGGCTAACTATGGCTACACCTTC.

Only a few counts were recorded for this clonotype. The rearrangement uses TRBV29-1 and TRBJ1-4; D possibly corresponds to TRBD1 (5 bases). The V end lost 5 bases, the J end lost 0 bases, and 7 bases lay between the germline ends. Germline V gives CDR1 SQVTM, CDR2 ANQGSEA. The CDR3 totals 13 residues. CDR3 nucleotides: TGCAGCGTTATGACAGCAACTAATGAAAAACTGTTTTTT. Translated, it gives CSVMTATNEKLFF.

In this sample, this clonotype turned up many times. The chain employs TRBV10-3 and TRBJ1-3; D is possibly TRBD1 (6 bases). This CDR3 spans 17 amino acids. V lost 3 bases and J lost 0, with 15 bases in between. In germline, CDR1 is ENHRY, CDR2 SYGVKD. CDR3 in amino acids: CAISDVGGRYSGNTIYF. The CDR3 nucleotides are TGTGCCATCAGTGATGTTGGGGGCCGCTACTCTGGAAACACCATATATTTT.

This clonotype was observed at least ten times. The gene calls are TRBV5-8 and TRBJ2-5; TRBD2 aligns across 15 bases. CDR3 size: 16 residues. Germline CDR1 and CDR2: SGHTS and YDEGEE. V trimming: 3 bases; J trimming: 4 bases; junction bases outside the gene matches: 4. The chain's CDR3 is CASSSGTSGGRETQYF. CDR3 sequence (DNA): TGTGCCAGCAGCTCCGGGACTAGCGGGGGGAGAGAGACCCAGTACTTC.

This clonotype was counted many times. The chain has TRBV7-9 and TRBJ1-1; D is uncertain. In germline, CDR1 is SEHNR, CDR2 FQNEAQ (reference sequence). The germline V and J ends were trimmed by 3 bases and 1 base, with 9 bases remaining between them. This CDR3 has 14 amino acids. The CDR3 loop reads CASSLVRGNTEAFF. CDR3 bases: TGTGCCAGCAGCTTGGTGCGGGGGAACACTGAAGCTTTCTTT.

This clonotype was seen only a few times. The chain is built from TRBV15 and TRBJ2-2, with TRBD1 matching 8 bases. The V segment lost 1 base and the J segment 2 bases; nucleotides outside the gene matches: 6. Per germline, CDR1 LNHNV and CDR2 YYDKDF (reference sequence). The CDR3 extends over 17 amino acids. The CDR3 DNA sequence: TGTGCCACCAGCAGAGTCGGGCAGGGGGCCAACACCGGGGAGCTGTTTTTT. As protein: CATSRVGQGANTGELFF.

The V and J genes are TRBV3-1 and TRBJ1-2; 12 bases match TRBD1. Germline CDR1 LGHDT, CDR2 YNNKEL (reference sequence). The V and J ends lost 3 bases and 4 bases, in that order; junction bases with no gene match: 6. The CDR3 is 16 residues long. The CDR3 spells CASSQTGQGAVYGYTF. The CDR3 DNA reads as TGTGCCAGCAGCCAGACGGGACAGGGGGCGGTCTATGGCTACACCTTC.

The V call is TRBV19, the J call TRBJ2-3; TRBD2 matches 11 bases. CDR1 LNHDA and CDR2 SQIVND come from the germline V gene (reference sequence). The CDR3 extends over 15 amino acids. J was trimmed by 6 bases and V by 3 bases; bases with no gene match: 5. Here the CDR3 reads CASSIVLAGVDTQYF. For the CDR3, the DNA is TGTGCCAGTAGTATTGTACTAGCGGGAGTGGATACGCAGTATTTT.

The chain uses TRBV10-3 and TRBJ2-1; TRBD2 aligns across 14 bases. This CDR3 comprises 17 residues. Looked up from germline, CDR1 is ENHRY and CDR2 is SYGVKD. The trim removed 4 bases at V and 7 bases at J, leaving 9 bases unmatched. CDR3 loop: CAISGTSGGLRGNEQFF. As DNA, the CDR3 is TGTGCCATCAGTGGGACTAGCGGGGGGCTGAGGGGGAATGAGCAGTTCTTC.

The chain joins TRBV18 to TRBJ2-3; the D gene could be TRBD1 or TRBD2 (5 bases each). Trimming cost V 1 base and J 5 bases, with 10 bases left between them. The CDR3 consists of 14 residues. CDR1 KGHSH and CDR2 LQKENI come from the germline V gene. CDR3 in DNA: TGTGCCAGCTCACCACTGAGGGGATTAGATACGCAGTATTTT. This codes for CASSPLRGLDTQYF. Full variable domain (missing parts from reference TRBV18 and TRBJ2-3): NAGVMQNPRHLVRRRGQEARLRCSPMKGHSHVYWYRQLPEEGLKFMVYLQKENIIDESGMPKERFSAEFPKEGPSILRIQQVVRGDSAAYFCASSPLRGLDTQYFGPGTRLTVL.

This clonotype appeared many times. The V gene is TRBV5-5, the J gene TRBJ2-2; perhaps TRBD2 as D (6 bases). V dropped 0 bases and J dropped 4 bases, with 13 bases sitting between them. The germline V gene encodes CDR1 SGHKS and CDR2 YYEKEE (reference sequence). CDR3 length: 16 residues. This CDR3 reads CASSLGAPGLTGELFF. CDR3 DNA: TGTGCCAGCAGCTTGGGTGCTCCGGGACTCACCGGGGAGCTGTTTTTT.

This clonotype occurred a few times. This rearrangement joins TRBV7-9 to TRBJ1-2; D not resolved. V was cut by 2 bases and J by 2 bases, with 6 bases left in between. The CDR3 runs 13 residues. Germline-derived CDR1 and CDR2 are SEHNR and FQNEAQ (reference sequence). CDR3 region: CASSLLMNYGYTF. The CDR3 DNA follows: TGTGCCAGCAGCTTACTAATGAACTATGGCTACACCTTC.

CDR3 in DNA: TGTGCCATCAGTGAGTTGGACAGGGGGTACGATGGCTACACCTTC. Residues: CAISELDRGYDGYTF. The genes are TRBV10-3 and TRBJ1-2; 10 positions agree with TRBD1. Unmatched junction bases numbered 5, after V lost 1 base and J lost 6 bases. The length of the CDR3 is 15 residues. Germline V gene lookup returns CDR1 ENHRY and CDR2 SYGVKD.

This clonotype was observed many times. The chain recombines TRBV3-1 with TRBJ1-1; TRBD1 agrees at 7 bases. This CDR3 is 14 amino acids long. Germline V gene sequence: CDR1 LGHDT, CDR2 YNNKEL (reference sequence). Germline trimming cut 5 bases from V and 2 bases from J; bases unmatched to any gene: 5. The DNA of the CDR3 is TGTGCCAGCAGCATCGGACAGGCTAACACTGAAGCTTTCTTT. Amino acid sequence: CASSIGQANTEAFF.